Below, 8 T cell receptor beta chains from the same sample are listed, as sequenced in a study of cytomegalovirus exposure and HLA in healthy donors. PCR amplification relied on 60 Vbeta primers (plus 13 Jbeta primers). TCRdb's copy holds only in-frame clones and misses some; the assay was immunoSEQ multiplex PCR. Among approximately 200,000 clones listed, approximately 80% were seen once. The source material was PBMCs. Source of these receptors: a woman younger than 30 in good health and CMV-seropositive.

CDR3 region: CASSIRGGLHEQFF. In DNA, the CDR3 is TGTGCCAGTAGTATACGGGGGGGACTCCATGAGCAGTTCTTC. V gene TRBV19 combines with J gene TRBJ2-1; 8 bases are a match to TRBD2. The germline V gene encodes CDR1 LNHDA and CDR2 SQIVND (reference sequence). The trim removed 2 bases at V and 8 bases at J, leaving 5 bases unmatched. The CDR3 runs 14 residues.

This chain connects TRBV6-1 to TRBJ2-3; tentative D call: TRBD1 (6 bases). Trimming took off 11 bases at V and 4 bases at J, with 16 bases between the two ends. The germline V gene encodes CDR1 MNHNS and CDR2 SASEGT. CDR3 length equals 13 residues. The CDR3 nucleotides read TGTGCCGGAAAGGACAGAATTTCAGATACGCAGTATTTT. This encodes CAGKDRISDTQYF.

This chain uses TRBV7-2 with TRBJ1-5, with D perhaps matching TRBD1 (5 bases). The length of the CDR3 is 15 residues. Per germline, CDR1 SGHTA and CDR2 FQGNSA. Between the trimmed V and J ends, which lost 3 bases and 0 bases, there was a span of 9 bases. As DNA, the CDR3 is TGTGCCAGCAGCTTTGAAGGGGCTAGCAATCAGCCCCAGCATTTT. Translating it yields CASSFEGASNQPQHF. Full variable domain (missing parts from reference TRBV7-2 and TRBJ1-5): GAGVSQSPSNKVTEKGKDVELRCDPISGHTALYWYRQSLGQGLEFLIYFQGNSAPDKSGLPSDRFSAERTGGSVSTLTIQRTQQEDSAVYLCASSFEGASNQPQHFGDGTRLSIL.

CDR3 DNA sequence: TGTGCCAGTAGAAGAAGCATCAAGCACTACAATGAGCAGTTCTTC. Its translation: CASRRSIKHYNEQFF. The chain carries TRBV19 and TRBJ2-1; D remains unclear. Germline values: CDR1 LNHDA, CDR2 SQIVND (reference sequence). CDR3 length: 15 residues. V gave up 6 bases and J gave up 3 bases, with 15 bases separating them.

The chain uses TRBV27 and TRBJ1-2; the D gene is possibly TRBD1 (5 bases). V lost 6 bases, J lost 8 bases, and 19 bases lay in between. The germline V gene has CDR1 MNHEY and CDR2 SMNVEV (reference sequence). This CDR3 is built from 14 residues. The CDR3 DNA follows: TGTGCCAGCAGAGATCGGACAAGACCTCTGGGCTACACCTTC. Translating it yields CASRDRTRPLGYTF.

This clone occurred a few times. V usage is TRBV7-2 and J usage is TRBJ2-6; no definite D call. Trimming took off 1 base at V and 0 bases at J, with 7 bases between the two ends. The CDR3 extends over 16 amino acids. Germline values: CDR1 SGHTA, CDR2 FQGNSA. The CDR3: CASSLGGSSGANVLTF. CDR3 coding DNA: TGTGCCAGCAGCTTAGGAGGCTCCTCTGGGGCCAACGTCCTGACTTTC.

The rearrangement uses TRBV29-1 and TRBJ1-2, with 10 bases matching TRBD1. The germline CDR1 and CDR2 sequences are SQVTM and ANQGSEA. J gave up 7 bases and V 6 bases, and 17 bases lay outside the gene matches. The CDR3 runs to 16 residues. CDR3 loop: CSVAPHLTGGEGGYTF. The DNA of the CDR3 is TGCAGCGTAGCCCCGCACCTGACAGGGGGCGAAGGTGGCTACACCTTC.

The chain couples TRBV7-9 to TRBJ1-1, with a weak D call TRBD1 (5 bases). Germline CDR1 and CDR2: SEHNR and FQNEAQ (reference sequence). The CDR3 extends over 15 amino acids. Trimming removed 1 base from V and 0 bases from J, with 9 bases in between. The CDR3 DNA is TGTGCCAGCAGCTTAGGGTGGGGCTTGAACACTGAAGCTTTCTTT. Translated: CASSLGWGLNTEAFF.